The rows below give T cell receptor beta chains drawn from one sample of a study of identical twins. A single record per CDR3 protein comes from TCRdb applying MiXCR to the 5' RACE reads. The sample lists about 690,000 distinct CDR3 sequences; roughly 20% were seen once. The same specimen was also included in a second study, on T cells expressing NK-cell markers.

The sequencing input was PBMCs. Receptors originate from a woman aged 18 to 35 in good health. CDR3s include the opening cysteine and the closing phenylalanine or tryptophan.

J gene: TRBJ2-1
V gene: TRBV20-1
CDR3 protein: CSARDRRAGVGEQFF

J gene: TRBJ1-1
V gene: TRBV10-1
CDR3 protein: CASSESRTGGLAFF

J gene: TRBJ2-3
V gene: TRBV24-1
CDR3 protein: CATSVTGGPNTQYF

J gene: TRBJ2-1
V gene: TRBV15
CDR3 protein: CATSSTTDEQFF

J gene: TRBJ2-7
V gene: TRBV20-1
CDR3 protein: CSALKLRQYF

J gene: TRBJ2-3
V gene: TRBV27
CDR3 protein: CASNEQGAPTDTQYF

J gene: TRBJ1-5
V gene: TRBV20-1
CDR3 protein: CSARGRRGGNQPQHF

J gene: TRBJ2-1
V gene: TRBV12-3/TRBV12-4
CDR3 protein: CASSPPGVHEQFF

J gene: TRBJ2-5
V gene: TRBV20-1
CDR3 protein: CSAGETAQETQYF

J gene: TRBJ2-1
V gene: TRBV20-1
CDR3 protein: CSASPSPRHEQFF

J gene: TRBJ2-1
V gene: TRBV18
CDR3 protein: CASSPTGKYNEQFF

J gene: TRBJ2-5
V gene: TRBV11-2
CDR3 protein: CASSFGTAKETQYF

J gene: TRBJ2-2
V gene: TRBV12-3/TRBV12-4
CDR3 protein: CASSPGTGELFF

J gene: TRBJ1-5
V gene: TRBV20-1
CDR3 protein: CSGTGQAQPQHF

J gene: TRBJ2-2
V gene: TRBV7-2
CDR3 protein: CASSLVGGLTGELFF

J gene: TRBJ2-2
V gene: TRBV4-3
CDR3 protein: CASSRGGGDTGELFF

J gene: TRBJ2-7
V gene: TRBV29-1
CDR3 protein: CSVDSGAGVYEQYF

J gene: TRBJ2-7
V gene: TRBV6-5
CDR3 protein: CASIGGAYEQYF

J gene: TRBJ2-4
V gene: TRBV6-2/TRBV6-3
CDR3 protein: CASSYRVSGSGIQYF

J gene: TRBJ2-1
V gene: TRBV4-2
CDR3 protein: CASSSLLTGLAGGGRDNEQFF